This T cell receptor beta chain comes out of a study of radiotherapy plus CTLA-4 blockade in lung cancer. Regarding the study as a whole: TCR clones of tumor origin grew in blood after radiotherapy plus ipilimumab. With interferon-beta, early dynamics of blood T cell clones were reported to best predict response.

The CDR3 extends over 11 amino acids. Germline V gene data show CDR1 as MNHNS and CDR2 as SASEGT. V dropped 5 bases and J dropped 2 bases, with 3 bases sitting between them. Some clones are missing from TCRdb's copy, which holds only in-frame ones; the method was immunoSEQ multiplex PCR. The sample lists over 100,000 clones, 81% seen once, with 3.3% in the top ten. With regard to this clone: No antigen is known for it.

The sequence was collected from a human donor with non-small cell lung cancer that progressed on radiotherapy plus ipilimumab. Some clones in this sample may be carry-over from other donors' samples. The specimen comprised peripheral blood, sampled from a patient treated with radiotherapy plus ipilimumab. This chain uses TRBV6-1 with TRBJ1-2; D call uncertain. CDR3 sequence reads: CASSSNYGYTF. CDR3 coding DNA: TGTGCCAGCAGTTCAAACTATGGCTACACCTTC.